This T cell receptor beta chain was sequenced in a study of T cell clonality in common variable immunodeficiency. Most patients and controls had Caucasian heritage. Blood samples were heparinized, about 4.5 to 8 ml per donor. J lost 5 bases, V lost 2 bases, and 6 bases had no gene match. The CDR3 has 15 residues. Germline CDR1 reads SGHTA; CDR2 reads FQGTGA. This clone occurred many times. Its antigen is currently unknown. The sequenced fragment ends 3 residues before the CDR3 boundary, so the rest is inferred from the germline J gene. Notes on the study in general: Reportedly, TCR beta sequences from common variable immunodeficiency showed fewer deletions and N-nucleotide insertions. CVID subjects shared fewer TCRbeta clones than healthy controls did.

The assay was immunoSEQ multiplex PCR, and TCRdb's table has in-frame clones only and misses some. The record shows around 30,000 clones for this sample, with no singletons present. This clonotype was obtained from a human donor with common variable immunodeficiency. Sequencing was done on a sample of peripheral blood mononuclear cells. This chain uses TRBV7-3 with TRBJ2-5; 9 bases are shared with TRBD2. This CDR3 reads CASSLQAGGEETQYF. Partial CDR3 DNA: TGTGCCAGCAGCTTACAAGCGGGGGGCGAGGAGACC.